This T cell receptor (beta chain) was found in a study of early T cells in non-severe SARS-CoV-2 infection (dated by TCRdb to about 2021). Looking at the study overall: Because TCR sequencing relied on bulk RNA taken from unsorted whole blood, pairing of alpha and beta chains was not possible. Summary of the overall study and its limitations: VDJdb matching was skewed toward anti-spike CD8 responses and likely underestimated virus-specific expansions by missing private and CD4 specificities.

This was a case-control study nested in a cohort of healthcare workers in London, UK, who had nasopharyngeal swab PCR tests and blood samples taken every week. Between 23 and 31 March 2020, the week of the UK lockdown, healthcare workers were enrolled and then followed up weekly for as long as 16 weeks. Libraries were made using 5' RACE. Sequencer: NextSeq 500. In the TCR library protocol, unique molecular identifiers were attached to individual cDNA molecules to correct for PCR bias and sequencing error. TCR alpha and beta chains were both sequenced, and the abundances of alpha and beta sequences in each sample were closely correlated with each other. As for the original processing: Decombinator V4 was used to annotate TCR sequences for V gene, J gene and CDR3. Expanded TCRs were defined as changing significantly between any two time points under a Poisson model with p below 0.0001. TCR abundances were normalised to the total number of TCRs sequenced in each sample and reported as counts per million. MAIT TCRs were defined by TRAV1-2 paired with TRAJ12, TRAJ20 or TRAJ33, and iNKT TCRs by TRAV10 paired with TRAJ18. VDJdb, accessed on 1 November 2021, was searched for TCRs annotated for CMV, EBV and SARS-CoV-2, and TCRs annotated for more than one antigen were excluded. The public sequencing data were trimmed at Q25 with fastp and processed into clonotypes with MiXCR by TCRdb, which kept only in-frame beta chains. Every entry covers one CDR3 protein and lists the most common genes and DNA from its rows. The authors' filters were not applied to this entry. The sample includes approximately 44,000 distinct CDR3 sequences, with more than 10% observed a single time. The ten top clones hold about a sixth of the sample.

The table lists this clonotype with a few counts. Its antigen target is currently unknown. Per-base qualities were not stored, and no clone one base away is much larger. The germline ends are 9 bases apart after V is trimmed by 6 bases and J by 1 base. The CDR3 measures 13 amino acids from cysteine to phenylalanine. CDR3 DNA is the only sequence kept; it has 39 bases, read in frame from the first base. CDR1 and CDR2, looked up from the germline V gene, are SNHLY and FYNNEI. The chain is encoded by TRBV2 joined to TRBJ1-1, with the D segment identity uncertain. Sequences were obtained from whole blood. The clonotype originates from an adult who was a healthcare worker with PCR-confirmed SARS-CoV-2 infection or an uninfected control (not recorded which). The CDR3 corresponds to CASRGWANTEAFF. Read as DNA, the sequence is TGTGCCAGCAGGGGGTGGGCGAACACTGAAGCTTTCTTT.